These 11 T cell receptor beta chains came from one sample sequenced in a study of blood T cell repertoires in COVID-19. The method was immunoSEQ multiplex PCR; TCRdb's version includes in-frame clones alone and lacks a portion of them. Of roughly 230,000 clones listed, roughly 84% were seen once; the top ten hold under 8%. Material for sequencing was PBMCs or T cells enriched from blood (not recorded which). Every receptor here comes from a woman aged 45-59 years who had been exposed to COVID-19.

The chain joins TRBV5-4 to TRBJ2-2; a possible D gene is TRBD1 (5 bases). The CDR3 consists of 14 residues. The ends were cut back, 4 bases at V and 5 bases at J, with 12 bases in the middle. Germline CDR1 and CDR2: SGHNT and YYREEE (reference sequence). CDR3 bases: TGTGCCAGCAGCATTGATCAGGGTACCGGGGAGCTGTTTTTT. Its translation: CASSIDQGTGELFF.

The CDR3 sequence: CASSLGREQYF. In DNA, the CDR3 is TGTGCCAGCAGCTTAGGGCGGGAGCAGTACTTC. The chain employs TRBV11-2 and TRBJ2-7; D unclear. Per germline, CDR1 SGHAT and CDR2 FQNNGV. This CDR3 has 11 residues. Trimming left V 1 base short and J 7 bases short, with 5 bases between. Variable domain in full (rest from reference TRBV11-2 and TRBJ2-7): EAGVAQSPRYKIIEKRQSVAFWCNPISGHATLYWYQQILGQGPKLLIQFQNNGVVDDSQLPKDRFSAERLKGVDSTLKIQPAKLEDSAVYLCASSLGREQYFGPGTRLTVT.

The chain carries TRBV30 and TRBJ1-3, with D possibly being TRBD1 (5 bases). Germline CDR1 reads GTSNPN; CDR2 reads SVGIG (reference sequence). The CDR3 sequence is 14 residues long. With 0 bases removed from V and 4 bases from J, the gap between germline ends came to 10 bases. DNA for the CDR3: TGTGCCTGGAGTGTACCCGACAGCGGAAACACCATATATTTT. It encodes CAWSVPDSGNTIYF.

There are a few counts of this clone. V is TRBV5-4 and J is TRBJ1-6, with a possible D match to TRBD1 (5 bases). Germline V gene lookup returns CDR1 SGHNT and CDR2 YYREEE (reference sequence). V was trimmed by 3 bases and J by 10 bases, leaving 17 bases between them. This CDR3 contains 15 residues. DNA for the CDR3: TGTGCCAGCAGCTCTGCCCCAGGGATGGAGTCACCCCTCCACTTT. This translates into CASSSAPGMESPLHF.

The chain employs TRBV5-1 and TRBJ2-2; D is ambiguous. The V gene lost 0 bases and the J gene lost 3 bases, with 6 bases spanning the gap. The CDR3 totals 14 residues. Germline CDR1 SGHRS, CDR2 YFSETQ. CDR3 sequence (DNA): TGCGCCAGCAGCTTGGCCATGTACACCGGGGAGCTGTTTTTT. It codes for CASSLAMYTGELFF.

The chain has TRBV7-2 and TRBJ2-2; D is undetermined. CDR3 length: 17 amino acids. Germline CDR1 reads SGHTA; CDR2 reads FQGNSA. Trimming cost V 5 bases and J 0 bases, with 16 bases left between them. The CDR3 loop reads CASSPPPLRSNTGELFF. In DNA form, the CDR3 reads TGTGCCAGCAGCCCGCCTCCTCTGCGGTCGAACACCGGGGAGCTGTTTTTT.

The chain couples TRBV30 to TRBJ1-5; tentative D call: TRBD1 (6 bases). V dropped 1 base and J dropped 1 base, with 14 bases sitting between them. Germline CDR1 is GTSNPN and CDR2 is SVGIG (reference sequence). This CDR3 is 16 amino acids long. CDR3 in DNA: TGTGCCTGGAGTGGCGGGGGCGCGTCGAGCAATCAGCCCCAGCATTTT. Its protein product is CAWSGGGASSNQPQHF.

This chain links TRBV14 with TRBJ2-1; 9 bases align to TRBD2. The CDR3 spans 13 residues. Per the germline V gene, CDR1 is SGHDN and CDR2 is FVKESK. V dropped 8 bases and J dropped 5; count of bases not matched to a gene: 4. The CDR3 protein is CASAGGGDNEQFF. CDR3 coding DNA: TGTGCCAGCGCTGGCGGGGGGGACAATGAGCAGTTCTTC.

The chain recombines TRBV2 with TRBJ1-1; no reliable D call. The CDR3 length is 13 residues. V was cut by 8 bases and J by 4 bases, with 14 bases left in between. Germline V gives CDR1 SNHLY, CDR2 FYNNEI. The CDR3 DNA follows: TGTGCCAGCCTTCATATACGGGGCACTGAAGCTTTCTTT. The encoded protein is CASLHIRGTEAFF.

The rearrangement links TRBV7-2 to TRBJ1-1; D might be TRBD1 (5 bases). From germline, CDR1 is SGHTA and CDR2 FQGNSA. The CDR3 totals 14 residues. V lost 6 bases and J lost 2, with 13 bases in between. CDR3 sequence reads: CASRTVPFNTEAFF. CDR3 DNA sequence: TGTGCCAGCAGGACAGTCCCCTTTAACACTGAAGCTTTCTTT.

The V and J genes are TRBV7-9 and TRBJ1-2, with TRBD1 matching 7 bases. Germline CDR1 SEHNR, CDR2 FQNEAQ (reference sequence). Losses at the gene ends were 6 bases for V and 3 bases for J; bases not matched to a gene: 4. The CDR3 is 13 residues long. The CDR3 DNA reads TGTGCCAGCAGAGGACAGGTGGACTATGGCTACACCTTC. Protein product: CASRGQVDYGYTF.